Shown below are 8 T cell receptor beta chains from a single sample sequenced in a study of cytotoxic CD8 clonotypes in ibrutinib-treated CLL. Libraries were prepared by immunoSEQ multiplex PCR; TCRdb keeps only in-frame clonotypes and omits some of them. The sample shows tens of thousands of clones, less than 85% of them seen only once. The sample was PBMCs, taken after 24 months of ibrutinib treatment. Every receptor here comes from a human donor with chronic lymphocytic leukemia.

This clone was recorded once. The V and J genes are TRBV18 and TRBJ2-2, with D unresolved. From germline, CDR1 is KGHSH and CDR2 LQKENI. CDR3 length: 18 amino acids. The V gene lost 0 bases and the J gene lost 0 bases, with 14 bases spanning the gap. CDR3 sequence: CASSPPRAALPNTGELFF. The CDR3 coding sequence is TGTGCCAGCTCACCACCCCGGGCAGCCCTTCCGAACACCGGGGAGCTGTTTTTT.

The V and J genes are TRBV6-5 and TRBJ2-1, with TRBD2 matching over 11 bases. V shed 9 bases and J 5 bases; nucleotides not matched to a gene: 6. The CDR3 is 14 amino acids. CDR1 is MNHEY, CDR2 SVGAGI, per germline. CDR3 bases: TGTGCCAGTAAACTAGCGGGAGACAACAATGAGCAGTTCTTC. Translated, it gives CASKLAGDNNEQFF.

The chain recombines TRBV5-1 with TRBJ2-3; a possible D gene is TRBD2 (6 bases). With 2 bases removed from V and 9 bases from J, the gap between germline ends came to 16 bases. This CDR3 is 14 amino acids long. The germline V gene has CDR1 SGHRS and CDR2 YFSETQ. The CDR3 bases are TGCGCCAGCAGCTTAATGCCGGGGGATGGGACGCAGTATTTT. It is translated as CASSLMPGDGTQYF.

The V and J genes are TRBV19 and TRBJ2-4; D not certain. The CDR3 spans 13 residues. V was trimmed by 7 bases and J by 6 bases, leaving 13 bases between them. Germline V gene data show CDR1 as LNHDA and CDR2 as SQIVND (reference sequence). CDR3 residues: CASTESFGNIQYF. As DNA, the CDR3 is TGTGCCAGTACGGAAAGCTTCGGAAACATTCAGTACTTC.

V and J are TRBV30 and TRBJ2-5, with 11 nucleotides matching TRBD2. Trimming at V came to 3 bases and at J to 2 bases, leaving 8 bases not matched to a gene. CDR3 length: 16 amino acids. Germline CDR1 reads GTSNPN; CDR2 reads SVGIG (reference sequence). As DNA, the CDR3 is TGTGCCTGGAGCTTGACCGGGACTAGCGGACAAGAGACCCAGTACTTC. It is translated as CAWSLTGTSGQETQYF. Filled out from reference TRBV30 and TRBJ2-5, the complete variable domain reads SQTIHQWPATLVQPVGSPLSLECTVEGTSNPNLYWYRQAAGRGLQLLFYSVGIGQISSEVPQNLSASRPQDRQFILSSKKLLLSDSGFYLCAWSLTGTSGQETQYFGPGTRLLVL.

The V and J genes are TRBV5-4 and TRBJ2-1; TRBD2 matches 10 bases. CDR1 is SGHNT, CDR2 YYREEE, per germline (reference sequence). The CDR3 is made up of 15 amino acids. V gave up 2 bases and J gave up 7 bases; unmatched junction bases: 6. The CDR3, as DNA: TGTGCCAGCAGCTTTCGGCTAGCGGGGGCAAATGAGCAGTTCTTC. It is translated as CASSFRLAGANEQFF.

This chain uses TRBV20-1 with TRBJ2-1; D ambiguous. The CDR3 contains 11 residues. Per germline, CDR1 DFQATT and CDR2 SNEGSKA (reference sequence). Trimming took off 4 bases at V and 5 bases at J, with 6 bases between the two ends. CDR3 DNA sequence: TGCAGTGCTATTAATAACAATGAGCAGTTCTTC. It is translated as CSAINNNEQFF.

The rearrangement links TRBV19 to TRBJ1-5, with D possibly matching TRBD1 (6 bases). CDR1 LNHDA and CDR2 SQIVND come from the germline V gene (reference sequence). The CDR3 extends over 14 amino acids. The V gene lost 5 bases and the J gene lost 2 bases, with 10 bases spanning the gap. CDR3 DNA: TGTGCCAGTAGTCGGACAGACGGCAATCAGCCCCAGCATTTT. Protein sequence: CASSRTDGNQPQHF.